This T cell receptor beta chain was profiled in a study of neurological immune-mediated disorders. The sample holds many counts of this clonotype. This CDR3 region has 15 residues. Germline assignment: CDR1 SGHRS and CDR2 YFSETQ. V was pared by 0 bases and J by 3 bases, with 13 bases between. TCRdb analysed the 5' RACE reads with MiXCR anew, one entry per CDR3 protein. The sample contains about 19,000 distinct CDR3 sequences, roughly 7.5% of which appear only once. The chain uses TRBV5-1 and TRBJ2-7, with D perhaps matching TRBD2 (7 bases). Sequencing used CD8+ T cells from blood. The TCR sequence derives from a woman in her twenties or thirties with HTLV-1-associated myelopathy (HAM/TSP). The CDR3 DNA follows: TGCGCCAGCAGCTTGGTCAACAGGGAGGGCTACGAGCAGTACTTC. Translating gives CASSLVNREGYEQYF.